This passage covers 4 T cell receptor beta chains from one sample sequenced in a study of shared clonotypes between healthy human individuals. Sequenced by immunoSEQ multiplex PCR; TCRdb stores in-frame clones only, minus some. This sample carries about 2.4 million clones, approximately 90% of them seen once, and the ten largest clones take more than 0.12%. The sequenced sample was naive CD4+ T cells sorted from blood. Stated subset: CD45RA+ positively selected. These receptors were obtained from a man younger than 35 in good health.

V is TRBV19 and J is TRBJ2-3; D might be TRBD2 (5 bases). From germline, CDR1 is LNHDA and CDR2 SQIVND (reference sequence). The CDR3 spans 16 residues. V was shortened by 6 bases and J by 0 bases, with 16 bases between the two germline ends. For the CDR3, the DNA is TGTGCCAGTAGCCTCCGGAGGCCTGGGAGCACAGATACGCAGTATTTT. Its protein product is CASSLRRPGSTDTQYF.

The rearrangement uses TRBV7-2 and TRBJ1-5, with D possibly being TRBD1 (6 bases). This CDR3 contains 15 residues. Germline CDR1 SGHTA, CDR2 FQGNSA. V shed 9 bases and J shed 0 bases, with 15 bases lying between them. The CDR3 DNA reads TGTGCCAGTGATACGGGGGCCCATAGCAATCAGCCCCAGCATTTT. Protein sequence: CASDTGAHSNQPQHF.

With respect to this clone: At one of its ends the junction is not consistent with the germline gene, which may arise from a read error. V is TRBV9 and J is TRBJ2-1; D not certain. The germline gives CDR1 SGDLS, CDR2 YYNGEE. The CDR3 contains 15 residues. The CDR3 region is CAGSADGPSYNEQFF. CDR3 nucleotides: TGTGCCGGCAGCGCGGACGGGCCATCCTACAATGAGCAGTTCTTC.

The chain links TRBV7-2 to TRBJ1-4; 10 bases are shared with TRBD1. V lost 1 base, J lost 10 bases, and 3 bases stayed unmatched. The germline V gene has CDR1 SGHTA and CDR2 FQGNSA. CDR3 length: 14 amino acids. The CDR3 nucleotides read TGTGCCAGCAGCTTAGGACAGGGGGCGGGAAAACTGTTTTTT. It translates to CASSLGQGAGKLFF.